This T cell receptor (beta chain) originates from a study of blood T cell repertoires in COVID-19. Sequencing was performed with immunoSEQ multiplex PCR; in TCRdb, only in-frame clones are kept and a portion is missing. This sample carries 360,000 or so clones, roughly 89% of them seen once, and the ten largest clones take around 1.7%. Cohort assignment relied on participant-reported clinical history. Cohort 3 donors counted as recovered after two negative PCRs, clearance, or resolved symptoms. The CDR3 covers 13 residues. Trimming cost V 1 base and J 7 bases, with 10 bases left between them. Germline assignment: CDR1 KGHSH and CDR2 LQKENI.

The sequenced sample was PBMCs or T cells enriched from blood (not recorded which). This sequence joins TRBV18 and TRBJ1-2, with a tentative D call TRBD1 (6 bases). The clonotype comes from a woman in her thirties who had recovered from COVID-19. The CDR3, as DNA: TGTGCCAGCTCACCACGTGGGGGGGCTGGCTACACCTTC. Translating gives CASSPRGGAGYTF.